Presented here are 21 T cell receptor beta chains from one specimen sequenced in a study of Ad26.COV2.S vaccination and SARS-CoV-2 variants. Treatment indicated: around 19 received Ad26.COV2.S at low or high dose, single or two shots; five or six received placebo; per-sample allocation not given. Collection of samples fell on day 63 after the first vaccine or placebo injection. Method: immunoSEQ multiplex PCR; TCRdb's copy keeps in-frame clones and lacks some. The table records a few hundred thousand clones, about four fifths of them present only once. Material: peripheral blood, obtained in a trial of Ad26.COV2.S vaccine versus placebo. These receptors were collected from a person aged 18 to 65 who received the Ad26.COV2.S COVID-19 vaccine or a placebo.

In regard to this clone: Other nucleotide sequences in the sample specify the same CDR3. The J gene is TRBJ2-5, the V gene TRBV7-2, with D perhaps TRBD1 (6 bases). The V end lost 3 bases, the J end lost 2 bases, and 7 bases lay between the germline ends. The CDR3 extends over 13 amino acids. CDR1 and CDR2 from the germline V gene are SGHTA and FQGNSA. The DNA for the CDR3 is TGTGCCAGCAGCTTCGACAGGCAAGAGACCCAGTACTTC. This translates into CASSFDRQETQYF.

The chain uses TRBV18 and TRBJ1-1, with D perhaps TRBD1 (5 bases). V lost 3 bases, J lost 1 base, and 12 bases lay in between. The germline gives CDR1 KGHSH, CDR2 LQKENI. CDR3 length: 15 residues. The CDR3 sequence is CASSPGRGRNTEAFF. Written as DNA, the CDR3 is TGTGCCAGCTCACCCGGACGGGGGAGGAACACTGAAGCTTTCTTT.

The chain recombines TRBV10-3 with TRBJ2-4, with D perhaps being TRBD1 or TRBD2 (5 bases each). Trimming cost V 10 bases and J 0 bases, with 16 bases left between them. The germline CDR1 and CDR2 sequences are ENHRY and SYGVKD. This CDR3 comprises 15 residues. CDR3 sequence: CATGDARVAKNIQYF. The CDR3 DNA reads as TGTGCCACCGGGGACGCGAGGGTAGCCAAAAACATTCAGTACTTC.

This clone has more than one count but fewer than ten. The rearrangement joins TRBV12-3 or TRBV12-4 to TRBJ2-2; D gene uncertain. The CDR3 consists of 12 residues. V was cut by 3 bases and J by 6 bases, with 5 bases left in between. The DNA for the CDR3 is TGTGCCAGCAGTTTTTATCCCGGGGAGCTGTTTTTT. Protein sequence: CASSFYPGELFF.

The gene calls are TRBV6-5 and TRBJ2-3; perhaps D is TRBD1 or TRBD2 (6 bases each). The CDR3 is made up of 14 amino acids. Germline-derived CDR1 and CDR2 are MNHEY and SVGAGI. The ends were cut back, 5 bases at V and 0 bases at J, with 9 bases in the middle. CDR3 in DNA: TGTGCCAGCAGTAGGGGGGATAGCACAGATACGCAGTATTTT. As protein: CASSRGDSTDTQYF.

As regards this clone: The DNA is left out, because the CDR3 cannot be placed on it with certainty; the CDR3 is given as TCRdb lists it. This chain links TRBV7-9 with TRBJ2-1; TRBD1 was called by the table and not checked on the DNA. The CDR3 spans 13 amino acids, including both terminal residues. Germline CDR1 is SEHNR and CDR2 is FQNEAQ (reference sequence). CDR3 amino acids: CASSSVGQGARFF.

The chain joins TRBV6-2 or TRBV6-3 to TRBJ2-2, with unresolved D. This CDR3 comprises 14 residues. Germline CDR1 is MNHEY and CDR2 is SVGEGT. V was trimmed by 2 bases and J by 3 bases, leaving 7 bases between them. CDR3 coding DNA: TGTGCCAGCAGTTACCTTGGGCACACCGGGGAGCTGTTTTTT. This codes for CASSYLGHTGELFF.

The chain uses TRBV2 and TRBJ2-3; D possibly corresponds to TRBD2 (6 bases). Deletions cut 10 bases from V and 7 bases from J, with 15 bases between. This CDR3 comprises 12 residues. Germline V gene lookup returns CDR1 SNHLY and CDR2 FYNNEI. This CDR3 reads CATFGGKNTQYF. The CDR3 DNA follows: TGTGCCACCTTCGGGGGTAAAAATACGCAGTATTTT.

The chain couples TRBV19 to TRBJ2-1; TRBD1 agrees at 10 bases. The CDR3 has 19 amino acids. V trimming: 4 bases; J trimming: 0 bases; junction bases outside the gene matches: 12. Germline assignment: CDR1 LNHDA and CDR2 SQIVND (reference sequence). This CDR3 reads CASSKRTGGTHSSYNEQFF. CDR3 coding DNA: TGTGCCAGTAGTAAAAGGACAGGGGGTACCCACTCCTCCTACAATGAGCAGTTCTTC. The full variable domain, its missing parts supplied by reference TRBV19 and TRBJ2-1, is DGGITQSPKYLFRKEGQNVTLSCEQNLNHDAMYWYRQDPGQGLRLIYYSQIVNDFQKGDIAEGYSVSREKKESFPLTVTSAQKNPTAFYLCASSKRTGGTHSSYNEQFFGPGTRLTVL.

This chain links TRBV29-1 with TRBJ1-5; D is possibly TRBD1 (5 bases). Trimming pared 7 bases from V and 9 bases from J, leaving 19 bases between. Germline V CDR1 and CDR2: SQVTM, ANQGSEA. The CDR3 sequence is 13 residues long. The CDR3 DNA follows: TGCAGCGCGGCCGGGACCCTTGGTGGGCCCCAGCATTTT. It is translated as CSAAGTLGGPQHF. The full variable domain, its missing parts supplied by reference TRBV29-1 and TRBJ1-5, is SAVISQKPSRDICQRGTSLTIQCQVDSQVTMMFWYRQQPGQSLTLIATANQGSEATYESGFVIDKFPISRPNLTFSTLTVSNMSPEDSSIYLCSAAGTLGGPQHFGDGTRLSIL.

The chain joins TRBV7-9 to TRBJ1-4; no reliable D call. V lost 1 base to trimming and J lost 10 bases, with 4 bases between them. The CDR3 extends over 11 amino acids. Germline CDR1 reads SEHNR; CDR2 reads FQNEAQ (reference sequence). The chain's CDR3 is CASSLGGKLFF. DNA of the CDR3: TGTGCCAGCAGCTTAGGAGGAAAACTGTTTTTT.

The CDR3 loop reads CASSRTDTMNTEAFF. CDR3 DNA sequence: TGTGCCAGCAGTAGGACAGATACCATGAACACTGAAGCTTTCTTT. This chain connects TRBV2 to TRBJ1-1; the D gene is possibly TRBD1 (6 bases). V lost 5 bases, J lost 0 bases, and 13 bases lay in between. The CDR3 loop spans 15 amino acids. Germline V lookup: CDR1 SNHLY, CDR2 FYNNEI.

This chain joins TRBV7-6 and TRBJ2-2; the D gene is possibly TRBD2 (6 bases). The germline CDR1 and CDR2 sequences are SGHVS and FNYEAQ. The CDR3 extends over 13 amino acids. V lost 0 bases, J lost 7 bases, and 6 bases lay in between. This CDR3 reads CASSLAEGGELFF. The CDR3 bases are TGTGCCAGCAGCTTAGCGGAGGGCGGGGAGCTGTTTTTT. Full variable domain (remainder filled in from reference TRBV7-6 and TRBJ2-2): GAGVSQSPRYKVTKRGQDVALRCDPISGHVSLYWYRQALGQGPEFLTYFNYEAQQDKSGLPNDRFSAERPEGSISTLTIQRTEQRDSAMYRCASSLAEGGELFFGEGSRLTVL.

The J gene is TRBJ1-5, the V gene TRBV3-1 (or the pseudogene TRBV3-2), with D perhaps TRBD1 (5 bases). V lost 2 bases and J lost 3, with 17 bases in between. Germline assignment: CDR1 LGHDT and CDR2 YNNKEL (reference sequence). The CDR3 is made up of 17 amino acids. DNA of the CDR3: TGTGCCAGCAGCCAATACATCCCGACAGCTTACAATCAGCCCCAGCATTTT. Translating gives CASSQYIPTAYNQPQHF.

The chain recombines TRBV11-2 with TRBJ2-7, with 8 positions matching TRBD1. Germline V CDR1 and CDR2: SGHAT, FQNNGV. Trimming took 3 bases from V and 5 from J; bases not matched to a gene: 6. The CDR3 consists of 14 residues. The CDR3 spells CASSFGRGLDEQYF. The CDR3 DNA is TGTGCCAGCAGCTTTGGCAGGGGGCTGGACGAGCAGTACTTC.

The V gene is TRBV24-1, the J gene TRBJ2-1; the D gene could be TRBD1 or TRBD2 (5 bases each). Per germline, CDR1 KGHDR and CDR2 SFDVKD. The CDR3 extends over 15 amino acids. The germline V and J ends were trimmed by 5 bases and 8 bases, with 18 bases remaining between them. The CDR3 is CATSAAGTPYDEQFF. CDR3 bases: TGTGCCACCAGTGCCGCCGGGACCCCTTATGATGAGCAGTTCTTC.

The V and J genes are TRBV5-1 and TRBJ2-7; D possibly matches TRBD1 or TRBD2 (5 bases each). The ends were cut back, 4 bases at V and 3 bases at J, with 14 bases in the middle. The CDR3 consists of 14 residues. Germline CDR1 reads SGHRS; CDR2 reads YFSETQ. The CDR3 nucleotides are TGCGCCAGCAGCCCGGGACGCTTTAACTACGAGCAGTACTTC. It specifies CASSPGRFNYEQYF. The full variable domain, in which reference TRBV5-1 and TRBJ2-7 provide the parts outside the CDR3, is KAGVTQTPRYLIKTRGQQVTLSCSPISGHRSVSWYQQTPGQGLQFLFEYFSETQRNKGNFPGRFSGRQFSNSRSEMNVSTLELGDSALYLCASSPGRFNYEQYFGPGTRLTVT.

The chain carries TRBV19 and TRBJ1-1; 10 nucleotides align to TRBD1. With 6 bases clipped from V and 0 bases from J, the junction kept 4 bases outside the gene matches. This CDR3 is 15 amino acids long. The V gene's germline CDR1 is LNHDA and CDR2 SQIVND (reference sequence). The DNA for the CDR3 is TGTGCCAGTAGAGGGACAGGGGCGATGAACACTGAAGCTTTCTTT. It is translated as CASRGTGAMNTEAFF.

This clone was detected only once. V usage is TRBV19 and J usage is TRBJ2-1; TRBD1 aligns across 8 bases. This CDR3 spans 15 amino acids. Per germline, CDR1 LNHDA and CDR2 SQIVND (reference sequence). The V gene end was trimmed by 7 bases and the J gene end by 2 bases; junction bases not matched to a gene: 7. CDR3 sequence (DNA): TGTGCCAGTACCGGACAGGGTGCAACCTACAATGAGCAGTTCTTC. As protein: CASTGQGATYNEQFF.

The chain carries TRBV4-2 and TRBJ2-1; TRBD2 agrees at 8 bases. The ends lost 4 bases at V and 8 bases at J; junction bases unmatched: 13. This CDR3 has 16 amino acids. Germline V CDR1 and CDR2: LGHNA, YNFKEQ. The CDR3 here is CASSPPRGGRPDEQFF. The CDR3, as DNA: TGTGCCAGCAGCCCCCCCAGGGGCGGGAGGCCCGATGAGCAGTTCTTC.

The rearrangement links TRBV7-9 to TRBJ2-1, with TRBD2 as a possible D gene (6 bases). Germline values: CDR1 SEHNR, CDR2 FQNEAQ (reference sequence). V was trimmed by 2 bases and J by 12 bases, leaving 11 bases between them. This CDR3 contains 12 residues. The CDR3 DNA reads as TGTGCCAGCAGCTTACAATCGGGAGTGCAGTTCTTC. Amino acids: CASSLQSGVQFF. Combining the CDR3 with reference TRBV7-9 and TRBJ2-1 gives the whole variable domain DTGVSQNPRHKITKRGQNVTFRCDPISEHNRLYWYRQTLGQGPEFLTYFQNEAQLEKSRLLSDRFSAERPKGSFSTLEIQRTEQGDSAMYLCASSLQSGVQFFGPGTRLTVL.